This T cell receptor (beta chain) is from a study of cytomegalovirus exposure and HLA in healthy donors. PCR involved 60 Vbeta and 13 Jbeta primers. Here immunoSEQ multiplex PCR was the method, and the copy in TCRdb shows in-frame clones only, minus some. The sample consists of tens of thousands of clones, about 80% of them appearing once. Study-wide findings and caveats: The authors later found HLA-associated TCR beta chains more clonally expanded than equally common others. Available immune exposure information covered CMV serostatus only.

Germline loops: CDR1 SGHTA, CDR2 FQGNSA. The CDR3 runs 15 residues. Trimming pared 1 base from V and 4 bases from J, leaving 10 bases between. This clone was counted once. Its antigen is not known. The TCR comes from a female donor in good health and CMV-seronegative. The sequenced sample consisted of PBMCs. The chain employs TRBV7-2 and TRBJ1-4; D perhaps matches TRBD1 (6 bases). CDR3 nucleotides: TGTGCCAGCAGCTTAGATGGCAGGGGTAATGAAAAACTGTTTTTT. Protein product: CASSLDGRGNEKLFF.